This T cell receptor beta chain stems from a study of regulatory T cells in long-lasting Graves disease (dated by TCRdb to the early 2020s). For context, the study as a whole: Antithyroid drugs had been taken for less than 3 months by newly diagnosed Graves' disease patients. Patients with persistent Graves' disease were compared with patients with newly diagnosed Graves' disease using TCR sequencing and RNA sequencing of peripheral blood. A total of around 35 samples underwent TCR sequencing: some 13 from persistent and roughly 20 from newly diagnosed Graves' disease patients. The study was registered as a clinical trial and conducted in China.

This clonotype was recorded at least ten times. The specificity of this receptor is unknown. Per-base qualities were not stored, and no clone one base away is much larger. The time point label, as the study defines it: newly diagnosed GD, antithyroid drugs for less than 3 months. RNA was extracted from PBMCs in TRIzol for both TCR sequencing and RNA sequencing. The diagnosis of Graves' disease was made according to American Thyroid Association guidelines. Recruitment of patients was carried out at an endocrinology department in Xi'an, China. From each patient, approximately 9.9 milliliters of peripheral blood was collected into an EDTA anticoagulant tube. Ficoll Paque Plus density gradient separation was used to isolate PBMCs, and no further T cell sorting was performed. An Agilent 2100 Bioanalyzer and agarose gel were used to assess RNA quality, and a NanoDrop 2000 was used to measure RNA concentration.

What the study reported, not specific to this receptor: Because the primary lesion, thyroid tissue, could not be accessed, the study looked at peripheral blood alone. TRBV28, TRBJ1-2 and TRBJ2-5 were preferentially used in persistent disease, while TRBV20-1 and TRBJ2-1 were favored in newly diagnosed disease. Compared with newly diagnosed patients, patients with persistent Graves' disease had lower TCR Shannon entropy and fewer highly expanded clones, which suggests clonal expansion. As a limitation, the authors acknowledged that the small sample size may reduce accuracy. A larger number of public clonotypes was shared among persistent patients (around 2,500) than among newly diagnosed patients (around 870). Sequencing and analysis were limited to the TCR beta chain.

Receptors were amplified or captured by multiplex PCR. Sequencing was performed on an Illumina HiSeq 4000. TCR beta libraries were built with iRepertoire HTBI primers and Arm-PCR amplification of CDR3 regions. Before sequencing, the PCR products went through gel purification. The source study handled its data this way. A total of 62 TRBV and about 13 TRBJ segments were identified across samples and were used for gene usage analysis of CDR3 amino acid clonotypes. COPE and FqMerger were used to merge the filtered high-quality paired reads into contigs. BLAST was used to align contigs to IMGT TRBV, TRBD and TRBJ reference genes, with CDR3 defined following IMGT. Highly expanded clones were defined as clonotypes with a frequency above 0.1%. Shannon entropy was used to measure repertoire diversity, and the Gini coefficient was used to measure V-J evenness. A clonotype was considered public if more than one individual shared it. TCRdb ran its own pipeline on the public reads, namely fastp trimming at Q25 and MiXCR clone calling, and kept in-frame beta chains. One record per CDR3 amino acid sequence lists the most common genes and DNA. TCRdb, rather than the study authors, made the V and J calls. The sample contains fewer than 550,000 distinct CDR3 sequences, about 16% of them found a single time. The ten most abundant clones make up around 25% of the sample.

The germline V gene encodes CDR1 MNHEY and CDR2 SMNVEV (reference sequence). A distance of 12 bases separates the germline ends of V and J, which lose 2 bases and 2 bases respectively. Spanning cysteine to phenylalanine, the CDR3 consists of 15 amino acids. Only the CDR3 part of the read is kept: 45 bases, read in frame from the first base. These sequences were also reported in another study, on T cells in Graves' hyperthyroidism and ophthalmopathy. Reported in the second study: Stable Graves' hyperthyroidism was defined as no progression to ophthalmopathy during 18 months of follow-up. The hyperthyroidism patients were between 18 and 65 years old and newly diagnosed, with a disease duration of less than 2 months. Exclusion was applied to patients with uncontrolled infections, other autoimmune diseases, pregnancy or lactation. Diagnoses were established on the basis of clinical symptoms, serum thyroxine and TRAb, thyroid ultrasound, and orbital computed tomography. A first-round RT-PCR of the TCR CDR3 used the HTBI primer set with the Qiagen OneStep RT-PCR kit. Most expanded thyroid clonotypes (frequency above 0.001) were also found in blood, which suggests that blood repertoires may mirror thyroid immune responses. A model built on a 13 V-J signature distinguished ophthalmopathy from stable hyperthyroidism, reaching roughly 88% sensitivity and about 81% specificity in cross-validation and 80%/75% in testing. During validation, the model predicted progression to ophthalmopathy a median of approximately six months ahead of onset, with approximately 70% sensitivity and roughly 75% specificity. A discovery cohort of 95 to 100 patients, about 43 with Graves' ophthalmopathy and about 58 with stable Graves' hyperthyroidism, was used to find distinguishing TCR V-J signatures. An independent validation cohort of around 20 hyperthyroidism patients and some 15 patients who later progressed to ophthalmopathy tested prospective prediction of ophthalmopathy. The 90 to 100 discovery patients were randomly split 7:3 into training and test sets. In more than 5 Graves' hyperthyroidism patients, the study also compared T-cell repertoires from thyroid tissue with T-cell repertoires from blood. Following sampling, methimazole starting at 30 mg daily was given to hyperthyroidism patients, and high-dose intravenous methylprednisolone was given to ophthalmopathy patients. The libraries were constructed in a second round of multiplex PCR and then size-selected and purified. Libraries were sequenced paired-end with 100 bp reads on an Illumina HiSeq2000. Raw data were processed with SOAPnuke, discarding reads with adapters, uncalled bases, mean Phred below 15, or no exact constant-primer or identifier match. High-quality paired reads were merged using COPE v1.2.5, and each unique nucleotide sequence was defined as a clonotype. MiTCR v1.1 was used to align the clonotypes against IMGT TRBV, TRBD and TRBJ reference segments. Analysis was restricted to V-J combinations with a frequency above 0.0001, which covered roughly 99% of repertoires. A TCS score was defined as the ratio between F50 (clonal expansion) and ExV (chaos), using BLOSUM62-based TCRdist between CDR3 peptides within each V-J. Welch's t-statistics and random forest reduced several hundred V-J features to some 14, which were used in a naive Bayes classifier (R e1071). No statistical method was used to set the sample size in advance, and investigators knew the group allocation. The paper describes TCR Vbeta CDR3 sequencing of 135 peripheral blood samples, made up of some 40 ophthalmopathy patients, roughly 72 hyperthyroidism patients and roughly 17 progressor patients.

The sequences come from peripheral blood mononuclear cells (PBMCs), collected at new diagnosis, from a patient treated with antithyroid drugs. This chain is built from TRBV27 and TRBJ1-1; no D gene call is confident. This clonotype was sampled from a woman aged 35 to 59 with Graves disease. Donor details come from another sample of the same person, matched by shared clones. DNA sequence: TGTGCCAGCAGTTTAGAGGATCCCAGAAACACTGAAGCTTTCTTT. This gives the protein CASSLEDPRNTEAFF.